One sample yielded the 11 T cell receptor beta chains listed below, sequenced in a study of T-cell memory formation after mild COVID-19. From the 5' RACE reads, TCRdb called clonotypes with MiXCR, one entry per CDR3 protein. In the table there are 250,000 to 350,000 distinct CDR3 sequences, about a sixth of which are singletons. The source material was PBMCs or a T cell subset sorted from them (not recorded which). The receptors stem from a man between 18 and 29 years old who had mild COVID-19 (a few samples of this study predate the infection). Cell type and time point are not known.

Here the CDR3 DNA reads TGTGCCAGCAGCCAAGGGCCGTCGAGCTCCTACGAGCAGTACTTC. Protein product: CASSQGPSSSYEQYF. The chain combines TRBV3-1 with TRBJ2-7; no firm D call. Germline V CDR1 and CDR2: LGHDT, YNNKEL (reference sequence). The CDR3 loop spans 15 amino acids. The V end lost 1 base, the J end lost 0 bases, and 10 bases lay between the germline ends.

The chain combines TRBV5-1 with TRBJ2-7; D is unclear. V was cut by 7 bases and J by 6 bases, with 20 bases left in between. Germline V gene lookup returns CDR1 SGHRS and CDR2 YFSETQ. The CDR3 totals 14 residues. CDR3 loop: CASSMGRSPGEQYF. The CDR3 DNA sequence: TGCGCCAGCTCCATGGGCAGGTCTCCGGGCGAGCAGTACTTC.

The chain has TRBV5-1 and TRBJ2-7, with D possibly being TRBD1 (5 bases). Between the trimmed V and J ends, which lost 2 bases and 4 bases, there was a span of 10 bases. This CDR3 is built from 13 residues. Germline V gives CDR1 SGHRS, CDR2 YFSETQ. The CDR3 protein is CASSFYPGYEQYV. CDR3 in DNA: TGCGCCAGCAGCTTTTACCCAGGGTACGAGCAGTACGTC.

This clonotype was counted between two and nine times. The rearrangement uses TRBV7-8 and TRBJ1-1, with a weak D call TRBD1 (6 bases). This CDR3 contains 15 residues. Germline V gives CDR1 SGHVS, CDR2 FQNEAQ. The germline V and J ends were trimmed by 5 bases and 8 bases, with 21 bases remaining between them. The CDR3 protein is CASSARTPDRIEAFF. The CDR3 DNA reads as TGTGCCAGCAGCGCCCGGACACCTGACAGGATAGAAGCTTTCTTT. Based on the CDR3 plus reference TRBV7-8 and TRBJ1-1, the full variable domain is GAGVSQSPRYKVAKRGQDVALRCDPISGHVSLFWYQQALGQGPEFLTYFQNEAQLDKSGLPSDRFFAERPEGSVSTLKIQRTQQEDSAVYLCASSARTPDRIEAFFGQGTRLTVV.

At least ten counts were recorded for this clonotype. The chain links TRBV27 to TRBJ1-1; perhaps TRBD1 as D (6 bases). Looked up from germline, CDR1 is MNHEY and CDR2 is SMNVEV (reference sequence). V was cut by 4 bases and J by 5 bases, with 20 bases left in between. The CDR3 length is 16 residues. The CDR3 region is CASSSSPDVGGTEAFF. In DNA, the CDR3 is TGTGCCAGCAGTTCCTCACCCGACGTAGGGGGGACTGAAGCTTTCTTT.

The CDR3 nucleotides are TGTGCCAGCAGAGGCTCTGGCCAGAAGATATATGGCTACACCTTC. This sequence encodes CASRGSGQKIYGYTF. The rearrangement uses TRBV6-5 and TRBJ1-2; D not resolved. V lost 6 bases and J 5 bases, leaving 19 bases between the germline ends. CDR1 and CDR2 (germline): MNHEY, SVGAGI. The CDR3 extends over 15 amino acids.

This clonotype was observed a handful of times. J is TRBJ1-1 and V is TRBV10-3, with D uncertain. The CDR3 has 17 amino acids. CDR1 is ENHRY and CDR2 is SYGVKD in the germline V gene. The ends were cut back, 0 bases at V and 1 base at J, with 15 bases in the middle. CDR3: CAISESRDTSPNTEAFF. In DNA, the CDR3 is TGTGCCATCAGTGAGTCTCGAGACACAAGCCCGAACACTGAAGCTTTCTTT.

In its sample, this clonotype was seen a few times. The rearrangement joins TRBV7-2 to TRBJ2-3, with D maybe TRBD1 (6 bases). The germline gives CDR1 SGHTA, CDR2 FQGNSA. The CDR3 runs to 13 residues. V gave up 4 bases and J gave up 11 bases, with 16 bases separating them. The CDR3 loop reads CASSSMDSSRQYF. The CDR3 DNA reads TGTGCCAGCAGCTCCATGGACAGTTCACGGCAGTATTTT.

The genes are TRBV9 and TRBJ2-2; unclear D gene. The CDR3 has 12 residues. V lost 2 bases to trimming and J lost 8 bases, with 7 bases between them. Germline assignment: CDR1 SGDLS and CDR2 YYNGEE. The CDR3 DNA reads TGTGCCAGCAGCGTCCAACAGGGGGAGCTGTTTTTT. Translation: CASSVQQGELFF.

This sequence joins TRBV5-1 and TRBJ2-3; no clear D. The CDR3 runs 13 residues. Trimming pared 0 bases from V and 10 bases from J, leaving 12 bases between. Germline CDR1 is SGHRS and CDR2 is YFSETQ. The CDR3 coding sequence is TGCGCCAGCAGCTTGGCCGGAGCGAGTGCGCAGTATTTT. Its protein product is CASSLAGASAQYF.

V and J are TRBV5-1 and TRBJ2-7; 8 bases align to TRBD1. The V gene's germline CDR1 is SGHRS and CDR2 YFSETQ. Losses at the gene ends were 0 bases for V and 5 bases for J; bases not matched to a gene: 4. The CDR3 covers 14 residues. The CDR3 region has the DNA TGCGCCAGCAGCTTGGGGACAGGGACGGACGAGCAGTACTTC. Translated: CASSLGTGTDEQYF.